A selection of T cell receptor beta chains follows, all from one sample in a study of molecular identifiers for immune sequencing clone quantification. TCRdb redid the calling of the PCR reads with MiXCR, one entry per CDR3 protein. Here the sample spans around 480,000 distinct CDR3 sequences, roughly 26% being singletons. The source material was naive CD8+ T cells from blood, with Jurkat cell RNA spiked in. The source is a human donor in good health. Some libraries in this study had Jurkat cell RNA spiked in. The CDR3 runs from the conserved cysteine through the conserved F or W. The D gene is left open where the match is weak. Some rows mark clone size as missing; the rest say once, few, many or name a class of expanded clone.

d_gene: NA
j_gene: TRBJ1-5
len: 15
v_gene: TRBV6-2/TRBV6-3
abundance: few
CDR3aa: CASSSGRDGNQPQHF
CDR3nt: TGTGCCAGCAGTTCCGGCAGGGACGGGAATCAGCCCCAGCATTTT

d_gene: NA
j_gene: TRBJ2-7
len: 13
v_gene: TRBV7-9
abundance: NA
CDR3aa: CASSSRGGNYLYF
CDR3nt: TGTGCCAGCAGCTCCAGGGGAGGGAACTACTTGTACTTC

d_gene: NA
j_gene: TRBJ1-5
len: 14
v_gene: TRBV7-8
abundance: NA
CDR3aa: CASSPTGGDQPRHF
CDR3nt: TGTGCCAGCAGCCCAACCGGGGGTGATCAGCCCCGGCATTTT

d_gene: TRBD2
j_gene: TRBJ2-3
len: 16
v_gene: TRBV6-5
abundance: few
CDR3aa: CASSYDTGGAGDTQYF
CDR3nt: TGTGCCAGCAGTTACGACACCGGGGGGGCCGGGGATACGCAGTATTTT

d_gene: TRBD2
j_gene: TRBJ2-7
len: 15
v_gene: TRBV5-1
abundance: NA
CDR3aa: CASSPGKSGIYEQYF
CDR3nt: TGCGCCAGCAGCCCCGGCAAGAGCGGGATCTACGAGCAGTACTTC

d_gene: TRBD2
j_gene: TRBJ2-5
len: 15
v_gene: TRBV10-3
abundance: few
CDR3aa: CAISEQTSGQETQYF
CDR3nt: TGTGCCATCAGTGAGCAGACTAGCGGCCAAGAGACCCAGTACTTC

d_gene: TRBD1
j_gene: TRBJ1-4
len: 14
v_gene: TRBV7-6
abundance: many
CDR3aa: CASSSQGADEKLFF
CDR3nt: TGTGCCAGCAGCTCACAGGGGGCGGACGAAAAACTGTTTTTT

d_gene: TRBD1
j_gene: TRBJ2-3
len: 18
v_gene: TRBV9
abundance: NA
CDR3aa: CASSVAPRTGEGTDTQYF
CDR3nt: TGTGCCAGCAGCGTAGCTCCCAGGACAGGGGAGGGCACAGATACGCAGTATTTT

d_gene: NA
j_gene: TRBJ2-3
len: 13
v_gene: TRBV29-1
abundance: many
CDR3aa: CSVEDQGPQTQYF
CDR3nt: TGCAGCGTTGAAGATCAGGGACCTCAGACGCAGTATTTT

d_gene: NA
j_gene: TRBJ1-3
len: 14
v_gene: TRBV10-2
abundance: NA
CDR3aa: CASAPGLAGNTIYF
CDR3nt: TGCGCCAGCGCCCCGGGTCTCGCTGGAAACACCATATATTTT

d_gene: NA
j_gene: TRBJ2-1
len: 13
v_gene: TRBV4-3
abundance: NA
CDR3aa: CASSQARGYEQFF
CDR3nt: TGCGCCAGCAGCCAAGCGAGGGGATATGAGCAGTTCTTC

d_gene: NA
j_gene: TRBJ2-7
len: 13
v_gene: TRBV5-1
abundance: many
CDR3aa: CASRGIMSYEQYF
CDR3nt: TGCGCCAGCAGGGGGATCATGTCCTACGAGCAGTACTTC

d_gene: NA
j_gene: TRBJ2-7
len: 16
v_gene: TRBV3-1
abundance: NA
CDR3aa: CASSQAGLYLTYEQYF
CDR3nt: TGTGCCAGCAGCCAGGCCGGACTCTACCTTACCTACGAGCAGTACTTC

d_gene: NA
j_gene: TRBJ1-5
len: 15
v_gene: TRBV7-9
abundance: NA
CDR3aa: CASSSNRDSGQPQHF
CDR3nt: TGTGCCAGCAGCTCCAACAGGGATTCTGGGCAGCCCCAGCATTTT

d_gene: NA
j_gene: TRBJ2-1
len: 14
v_gene: TRBV4-1
abundance: NA
CDR3aa: CASSPQLAYNEQFF
CDR3nt: TGCGCCAGCAGCCCTCAACTAGCTTACAATGAGCAGTTCTTC

d_gene: NA
j_gene: TRBJ2-5
len: 15
v_gene: TRBV14
abundance: NA
CDR3aa: CASSHRHGPGETQYF
CDR3nt: TGTGCCAGCAGCCACCGACACGGCCCCGGGGAGACCCAGTACTTC

d_gene: TRBD1
j_gene: TRBJ1-4
len: 14
v_gene: TRBV19
abundance: few
CDR3aa: CASSTTGSNEKLFF
CDR3nt: TGTGCCAGTAGTACGACAGGGTCCAATGAAAAACTGTTTTTT

d_gene: NA
j_gene: TRBJ2-5
len: 15
v_gene: TRBV6-5
abundance: NA
CDR3aa: CASSYYQGYPETQYF
CDR3nt: TGTGCCAGCAGTTACTATCAGGGTTACCCCGAGACCCAGTACTTC

d_gene: TRBD2
j_gene: TRBJ2-3
len: 16
v_gene: TRBV6-2/TRBV6-3
abundance: NA
CDR3aa: CASSYSAGGYTDTQYF
CDR3nt: TGTGCCAGCAGTTACTCGGCGGGGGGATACACAGATACGCAGTATTTT

d_gene: NA
j_gene: TRBJ1-3
len: 17
v_gene: TRBV12-3/TRBV12-4
abundance: NA
CDR3aa: CASSLSPSQSPGNTIYF
CDR3nt: TGTGCCAGCAGTTTATCCCCCTCCCAAAGTCCTGGAAACACCATATATTTT

d_gene: NA
j_gene: TRBJ2-7
len: 14
v_gene: TRBV7-9
abundance: NA
CDR3aa: CASSSVLAGYEQYF
CDR3nt: TGTGCCAGCAGCTCGGTCCTGGCCGGGTACGAGCAGTACTTC

d_gene: TRBD1
j_gene: TRBJ2-3
len: 16
v_gene: TRBV10-2
abundance: NA
CDR3aa: CASSAGTGKDTDTQYF
CDR3nt: TGCGCCAGCAGTGCCGGGACAGGGAAGGACACAGATACGCAGTATTTT

d_gene: NA
j_gene: TRBJ2-1
len: 13
v_gene: TRBV6-6
abundance: few
CDR3aa: CASSLSPGVEQFF
CDR3nt: TGTGCCAGCAGTTTGAGCCCAGGGGTCGAGCAGTTCTTC

d_gene: NA
j_gene: TRBJ2-1
len: 13
v_gene: TRBV9
abundance: NA
CDR3aa: CASSVKGFNEQFF
CDR3nt: TGTGCCAGCAGCGTAAAAGGTTTCAATGAGCAGTTCTTC

d_gene: NA
j_gene: TRBJ1-2
len: 16
v_gene: TRBV6-5
abundance: NA
CDR3aa: CASSYSGTADNYGYTF
CDR3nt: TGTGCCAGCAGTTACTCGGGGACGGCGGATAACTATGGCTACACCTTC

d_gene: TRBD2
j_gene: TRBJ2-3
len: 17
v_gene: TRBV6-2/TRBV6-3
abundance: NA
CDR3aa: CASSYTTSGGSTDTQYF
CDR3nt: TGTGCCAGCAGTTACACCACTAGCGGAGGGTCGACAGATACGCAGTATTTT

d_gene: TRBD1
j_gene: TRBJ2-6
len: 16
v_gene: TRBV30
abundance: few
CDR3aa: CAWSVYRGPGANVLTF
CDR3nt: TGTGCCTGGAGTGTGTACAGGGGTCCCGGGGCCAACGTCCTGACTTTC

d_gene: NA
j_gene: TRBJ1-5
len: 14
v_gene: TRBV28
abundance: few
CDR3aa: CASSLRGARQPQHF
CDR3nt: TGTGCCAGCAGCCTACGAGGGGCGCGACAGCCCCAGCATTTT

d_gene: TRBD1
j_gene: TRBJ2-1
len: 15
v_gene: TRBV7-2
abundance: few
CDR3aa: CASSSIQGYVNEQFF
CDR3nt: TGTGCCAGCAGCTCCATACAGGGGTACGTCAATGAGCAGTTCTTC

d_gene: NA
j_gene: TRBJ2-7
len: 15
v_gene: TRBV7-9
abundance: NA
CDR3aa: CASTVDNGVSYEQYF
CDR3nt: TGTGCCAGCACCGTAGACAACGGGGTCTCCTACGAGCAGTACTTC

d_gene: NA
j_gene: TRBJ1-5
len: 15
v_gene: TRBV2
abundance: NA
CDR3aa: CASNQGILEGQPQHF
CDR3nt: TGTGCCAGCAACCAGGGAATCCTAGAAGGGCAGCCCCAGCATTTT

d_gene: TRBD1
j_gene: TRBJ2-7
len: 14
v_gene: TRBV29-1
abundance: many
CDR3aa: CSVEARTGGYEQYF
CDR3nt: TGCAGCGTTGAGGCCCGGACAGGGGGCTACGAGCAGTACTTC

d_gene: TRBD1
j_gene: TRBJ1-2
len: 15
v_gene: TRBV14
abundance: NA
CDR3aa: CASSQEGTGLYGYTF
CDR3nt: TGTGCCAGCAGCCAAGAGGGGACAGGGCTTTATGGCTACACCTTC

d_gene: TRBD2
j_gene: TRBJ2-7
len: 15
v_gene: TRBV7-3
abundance: NA
CDR3aa: CASSSGLAGWEEQYF
CDR3nt: TGTGCCAGCAGCTCCGGACTAGCGGGATGGGAGGAGCAGTACTTC

d_gene: TRBD2
j_gene: TRBJ2-3
len: 16
v_gene: TRBV5-5
abundance: NA
CDR3aa: CASSSHLGRTTDTQYF
CDR3nt: TGTGCCAGCAGCTCCCACCTCGGGAGGACAACAGATACGCAGTATTTT

d_gene: NA
j_gene: TRBJ2-7
len: 13
v_gene: TRBV4-3
abundance: NA
CDR3aa: CASSQDTEYEQYF
CDR3nt: TGCGCCAGCAGCCAAGATACGGAGTACGAGCAGTACTTC

d_gene: TRBD1
j_gene: TRBJ2-7
len: 14
v_gene: TRBV29-1
abundance: NA
CDR3aa: CSVVGQGSFYEQYF
CDR3nt: TGCAGCGTTGTAGGACAGGGGTCCTTCTACGAGCAGTACTTC

d_gene: TRBD2
j_gene: TRBJ2-1
len: 16
v_gene: TRBV9
abundance: NA
CDR3aa: CASSPPGLANYNEQFF
CDR3nt: TGTGCCAGCAGCCCACCGGGACTAGCTAACTACAATGAGCAGTTCTTC

d_gene: NA
j_gene: TRBJ1-2
len: 14
v_gene: TRBV29-1
abundance: many
CDR3aa: CSVVEDSSFYGYTF
CDR3nt: TGCAGCGTTGTCGAGGACAGCTCCTTCTATGGCTACACCTTC

d_gene: NA
j_gene: TRBJ2-7
len: 12
v_gene: TRBV6-2/TRBV6-3
abundance: NA
CDR3aa: CASRFPRGEQYF
CDR3nt: TGTGCCAGCAGATTCCCCAGGGGCGAGCAGTACTTC

d_gene: NA
j_gene: TRBJ2-1
len: 17
v_gene: TRBV11-2
abundance: NA
CDR3aa: CASRLQGLLSSYNEQFF
CDR3nt: TGTGCCAGCAGGTTGCAGGGGCTCCTTAGCTCCTACAATGAGCAGTTCTTC

d_gene: NA
j_gene: TRBJ2-1
len: 13
v_gene: TRBV7-9
abundance: few
CDR3aa: CASSDLAGKEQFF
CDR3nt: TGTGCCAGCAGCGACTTAGCAGGAAAGGAGCAGTTCTTC

d_gene: NA
j_gene: TRBJ2-4
len: 16
v_gene: TRBV19
abundance: few
CDR3aa: CASSMWLEIAKNIQYF
CDR3nt: TGTGCCAGTAGTATGTGGTTAGAAATAGCCAAAAACATTCAGTACTTC

d_gene: TRBD2
j_gene: TRBJ2-5
len: 15
v_gene: TRBV19
abundance: NA
CDR3aa: CATTNEGLGGETQYF
CDR3nt: TGTGCCACCACGAATGAGGGACTAGGCGGGGAGACCCAGTACTTC

d_gene: NA
j_gene: TRBJ2-3
len: 14
v_gene: TRBV7-9
abundance: many
CDR3aa: CASSFPPSTDTQYF
CDR3nt: TGTGCCAGCAGCTTTCCCCCTAGCACAGATACGCAGTATTTT